This entry features one TCR beta chain sequence. This record belongs to a study of blood T cell repertoires in COVID-19. Sequenced by immunoSEQ multiplex PCR; TCRdb stores in-frame clones only, minus some. The sample records hundreds of thousands of clones, about 87% being singletons. The CDR3 runs to 13 residues. Germline CDR1 is SGHRS and CDR2 is YFSETQ. V was shortened by 4 bases and J by 6 bases, with 14 bases between the two germline ends. This chain uses TRBV5-1 with TRBJ2-7; tentative D call: TRBD1 (6 bases). This TCR derives from a man younger than 35 with COVID-19, enrolled during active disease. The sequencing sample was made of peripheral blood. The CDR3 DNA follows: TGCGCCAGCAGCGACGTACAGGGATCCGAGCAGTACTTC. This gives the protein CASSDVQGSEQYF.